This T cell receptor (beta chain) was documented in a study of PD-1 blockade in classical Hodgkin lymphoma. The study, taken as a whole, reports: Complete responders' diversity at baseline resembled that of newly diagnosed patients. With CD4+ cells, TCR diversity rose significantly by C4D1, but not with CD8+ cells.

Time point indicated: cycle 4 day 1 (C4D1), after more than 5 weeks of nivolumab. Every patient relapsed after autologous stem cell transplantation, and brentuximab vedotin exposure varied. J was trimmed by 3 bases and V by 4 bases; bases with no gene match: 2. CDR3 size: 13 residues. The germline gives CDR1 PRHDT, CDR2 FYEKMQ (reference sequence). Data came from immunoSEQ multiplex PCR; TCRdb stores just in-frame clones and leaves some out. The sample shows fewer than 55,000 clones, about three quarters of them seen only once. This clone was counted a few times. Its antigen is not known. Sequencing was performed on peripheral blood mononuclear cells (PBMCs), taken before the fourth cycle of nivolumab. This chain uses TRBV13 with TRBJ2-7; 8 bases align to TRBD1. This TCR was recovered from a human donor with classical Hodgkin lymphoma. CDR3 region: CASSSGQVYEQYF. The DNA for the CDR3 is TGTGCCAGCAGCTCGGGACAGGTCTACGAGCAGTACTTC.